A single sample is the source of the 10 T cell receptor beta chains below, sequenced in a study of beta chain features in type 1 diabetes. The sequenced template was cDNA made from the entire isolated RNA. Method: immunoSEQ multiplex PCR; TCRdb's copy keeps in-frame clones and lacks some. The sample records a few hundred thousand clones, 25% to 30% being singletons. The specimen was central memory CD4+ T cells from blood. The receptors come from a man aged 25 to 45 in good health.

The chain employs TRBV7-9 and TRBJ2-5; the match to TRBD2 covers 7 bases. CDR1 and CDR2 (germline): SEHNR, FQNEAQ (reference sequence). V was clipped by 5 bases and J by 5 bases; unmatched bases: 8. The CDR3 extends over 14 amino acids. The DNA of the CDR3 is TGTGCCAGCAGCCCAAAGCGGGAAGGGGAGACCCAGTACTTC. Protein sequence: CASSPKREGETQYF.

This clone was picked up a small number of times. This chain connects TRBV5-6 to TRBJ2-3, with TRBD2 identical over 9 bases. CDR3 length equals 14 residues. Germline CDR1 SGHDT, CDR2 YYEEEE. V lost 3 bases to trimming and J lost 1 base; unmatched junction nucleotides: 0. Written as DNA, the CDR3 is TGTGCCAGCAGCTCTAGCGGGGGCACAGATACGCAGTATTTT. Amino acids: CASSSSGGTDTQYF.

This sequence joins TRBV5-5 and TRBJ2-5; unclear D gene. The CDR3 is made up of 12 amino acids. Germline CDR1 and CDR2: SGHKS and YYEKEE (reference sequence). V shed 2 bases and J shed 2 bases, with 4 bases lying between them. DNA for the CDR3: TGTGCCAGCAGCTTCGGACAAGAGACCCAGTACTTC. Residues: CASSFGQETQYF.

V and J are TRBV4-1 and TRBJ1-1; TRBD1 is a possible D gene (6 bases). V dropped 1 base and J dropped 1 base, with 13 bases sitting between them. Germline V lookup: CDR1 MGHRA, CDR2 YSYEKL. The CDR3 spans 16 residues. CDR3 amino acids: CASSQAPGHTNTEAFF. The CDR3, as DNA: TGCGCCAGCAGCCAAGCGCCGGGACACACGAACACTGAAGCTTTCTTT.

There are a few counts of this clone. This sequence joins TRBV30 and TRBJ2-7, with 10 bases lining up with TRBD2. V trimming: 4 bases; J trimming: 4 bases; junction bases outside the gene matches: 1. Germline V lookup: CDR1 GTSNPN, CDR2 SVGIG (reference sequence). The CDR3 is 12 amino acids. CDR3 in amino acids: CAWTSGSYEQYF. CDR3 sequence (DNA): TGTGCCTGGACTAGCGGGAGTTACGAGCAGTACTTC.

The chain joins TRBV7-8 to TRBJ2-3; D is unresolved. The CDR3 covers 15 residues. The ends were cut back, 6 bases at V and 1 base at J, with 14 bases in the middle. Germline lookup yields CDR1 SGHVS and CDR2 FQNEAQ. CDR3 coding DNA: TGTGCCAGCAGGGTGTGGTACGGTGGCACAGATACGCAGTATTTT. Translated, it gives CASRVWYGGTDTQYF.

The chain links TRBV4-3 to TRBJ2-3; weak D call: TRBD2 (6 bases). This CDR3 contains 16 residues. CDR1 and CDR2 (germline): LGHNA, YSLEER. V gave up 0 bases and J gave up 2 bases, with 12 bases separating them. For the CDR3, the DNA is TGCGCCAGCAGCCAAGAAGGGACTGCAATCACAGATACGCAGTATTTT. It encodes CASSQEGTAITDTQYF.

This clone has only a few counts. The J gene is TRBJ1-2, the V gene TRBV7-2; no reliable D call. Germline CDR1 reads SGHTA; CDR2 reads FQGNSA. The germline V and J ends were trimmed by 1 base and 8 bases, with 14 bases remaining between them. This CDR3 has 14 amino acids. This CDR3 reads CASSLGFGSEGYTF. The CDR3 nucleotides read TGTGCCAGCAGCTTAGGGTTTGGGTCGGAAGGCTACACCTTC.

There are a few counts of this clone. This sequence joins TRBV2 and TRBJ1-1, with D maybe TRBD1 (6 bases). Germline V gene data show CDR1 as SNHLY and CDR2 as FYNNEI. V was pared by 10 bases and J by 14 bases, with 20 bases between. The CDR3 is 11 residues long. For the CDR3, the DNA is TGTGCCACCAAGGGGGATGTCTGGCTGTTCTTT. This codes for CATKGDVWLFF.

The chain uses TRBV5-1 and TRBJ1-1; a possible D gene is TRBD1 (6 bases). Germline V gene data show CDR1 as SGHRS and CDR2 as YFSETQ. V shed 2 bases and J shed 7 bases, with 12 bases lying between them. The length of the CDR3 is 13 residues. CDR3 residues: CASSFQGLSEAFF. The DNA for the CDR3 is TGCGCCAGCAGCTTCCAGGGGCTTAGTGAAGCTTTCTTT.